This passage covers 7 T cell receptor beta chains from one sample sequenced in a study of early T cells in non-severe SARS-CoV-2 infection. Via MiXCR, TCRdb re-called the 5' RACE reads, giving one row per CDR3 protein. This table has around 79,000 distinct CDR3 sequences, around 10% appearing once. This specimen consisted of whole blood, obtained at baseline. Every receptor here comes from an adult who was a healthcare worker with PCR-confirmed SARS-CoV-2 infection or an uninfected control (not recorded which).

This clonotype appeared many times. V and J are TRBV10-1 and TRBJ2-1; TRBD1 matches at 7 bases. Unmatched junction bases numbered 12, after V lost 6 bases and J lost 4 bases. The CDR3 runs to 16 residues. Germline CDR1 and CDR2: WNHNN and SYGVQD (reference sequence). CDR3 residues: CASSKRQGITYNEQFF. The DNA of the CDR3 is TGCGCCAGCAGCAAAAGACAGGGAATTACATACAATGAGCAGTTCTTC.

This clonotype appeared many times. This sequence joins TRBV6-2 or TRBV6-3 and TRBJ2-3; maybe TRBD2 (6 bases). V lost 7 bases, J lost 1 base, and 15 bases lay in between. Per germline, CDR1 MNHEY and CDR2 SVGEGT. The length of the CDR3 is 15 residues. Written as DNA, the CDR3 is TGTGCCAGCACGCCGATGGGACTGCGCACAGATACGCAGTATTTT. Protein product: CASTPMGLRTDTQYF.

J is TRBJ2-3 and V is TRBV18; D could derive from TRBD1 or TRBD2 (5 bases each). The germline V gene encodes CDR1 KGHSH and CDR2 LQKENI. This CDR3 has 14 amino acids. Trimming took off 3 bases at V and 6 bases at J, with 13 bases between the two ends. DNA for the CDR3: TGTGCCAGCTCACCGTCGGGGCTTCGGGATACGCAGTATTTT. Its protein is CASSPSGLRDTQYF.

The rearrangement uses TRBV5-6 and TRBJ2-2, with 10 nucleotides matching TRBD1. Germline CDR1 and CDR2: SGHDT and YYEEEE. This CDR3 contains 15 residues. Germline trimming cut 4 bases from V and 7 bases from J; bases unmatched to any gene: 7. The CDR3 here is CASSPGTGEFGELFF. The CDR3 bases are TGTGCCAGCAGCCCAGGGACAGGGGAGTTCGGGGAGCTGTTTTTT. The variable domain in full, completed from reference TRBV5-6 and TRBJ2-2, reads DAGVTQSPTHLIKTRGQQVTLRCSPKSGHDTVSWYQQALGQGPQFIFQYYEEEERQRGNFPDRFSGHQFPNYSSELNVNALLLGDSALYLCASSPGTGEFGELFFGEGSRLTVL.

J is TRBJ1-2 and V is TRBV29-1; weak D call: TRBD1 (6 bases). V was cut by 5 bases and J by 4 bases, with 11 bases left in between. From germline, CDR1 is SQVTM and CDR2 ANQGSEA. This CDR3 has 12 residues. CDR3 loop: CSVLQGFYGYTF. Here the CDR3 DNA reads TGCAGCGTTCTACAGGGATTCTATGGCTACACCTTC.

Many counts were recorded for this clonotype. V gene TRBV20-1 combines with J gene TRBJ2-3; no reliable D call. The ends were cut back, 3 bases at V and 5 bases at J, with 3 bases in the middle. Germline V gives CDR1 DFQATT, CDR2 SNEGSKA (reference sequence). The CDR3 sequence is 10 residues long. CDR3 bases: TGCAGTGCTAGGGTAGATACGCAGTATTTT. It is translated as CSARVDTQYF.

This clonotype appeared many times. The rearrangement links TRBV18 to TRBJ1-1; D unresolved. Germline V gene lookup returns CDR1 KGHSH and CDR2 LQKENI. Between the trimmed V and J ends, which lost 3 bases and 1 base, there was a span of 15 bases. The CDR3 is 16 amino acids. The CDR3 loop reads CASSPLPTGKNTEAFF. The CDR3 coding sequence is TGTGCCAGCTCACCTTTGCCCACGGGAAAGAACACTGAAGCTTTCTTT.